A single sample is the source of the 23 T cell receptor beta chains below, sequenced in a study of immune heterogeneity within non-small cell lung tumors listed by TCRdb under 2018. TCRdb shows the sequencer as HiSeq X Ten. A multiplex PCR system amplified the TCR beta CDR3 region, with a first 10-cycle round using 32 V-gene forward and 13 J-gene reverse primers. In-frame beta chains were kept once TCRdb had trimmed the public reads at Q25 with fastp and called clones with MiXCR. A single entry per CDR3 protein holds the most common genes and DNA from its merged rows. The sample includes around 3,700 distinct CDR3 sequences, with approximately 40% observed a single time. The ten largest clonotypes hold more than 13% of the sample. Genomic DNA was extracted from bulk tumor tissue and used as the TCR template, and roughly 600 ng gDNA was amplified per sample. During surgery, multiple biopsies were taken from each primary tumor and placed as far apart as possible within the tumor mass. The study cohort was described as untreated and was composed of newly diagnosed NSCLC cases undergoing curative surgery.

The sequenced material came from lung tumor tissue. The source of these receptors is an older man with non-small cell lung cancer.

The V and J genes are TRBV20-1 and TRBJ2-3, with a weak D call TRBD2 (5 bases). The CDR3 is made up of 12 amino acids. V was pared by 5 bases and J by 9 bases, with 15 bases between. The germline gives CDR1 DFQATT, CDR2 SNEGSKA (reference sequence). The CDR3 bases are TGCAGTGCTTTATCGACTACCTCGACGCAGTATTTT. It encodes CSALSTTSTQYF.

A single count supports this clonotype. The CDR3 protein is CASSSLMDTQYF. CDR3 in DNA: TGTGCCAGCAGTTCCTTGATGGATACGCAGTATTTT. This sequence joins TRBV6-5 and TRBJ2-3; D not certain. Trimming took off 4 bases at V and 6 bases at J, with 8 bases between the two ends. The germline CDR1 and CDR2 sequences are MNHEY and SVGAGI. The CDR3 runs to 12 residues.

The rearrangement links TRBV14 to TRBJ2-1; D assignment may be TRBD1 or TRBD2 (6 bases each). CDR3 length equals 14 residues. The germline V gene has CDR1 SGHDN and CDR2 FVKESK. Trimming pared 4 bases from V and 9 bases from J, leaving 16 bases between. CDR3 loop: CASSRSRRDTEQFF. DNA of the CDR3: TGTGCCAGCAGCCGAAGCCGGCGGGACACTGAGCAGTTCTTC.

This clonotype was observed a few times. CDR3 DNA: TGTGCCAGCAGTTACCGGGGGAGATATGGCTACACCTTC. It codes for CASSYRGRYGYTF. The chain joins TRBV6-2 or TRBV6-3 to TRBJ1-2; TRBD1 is a possible D gene (5 bases). The germline V and J ends were trimmed by 2 bases and 5 bases, with 9 bases remaining between them. Germline V gene lookup returns CDR1 MNHEY and CDR2 SVGEGT. The CDR3 runs to 13 residues.

This clonotype was observed a handful of times. The V and J genes are TRBV15 and TRBJ2-5, with D possibly being TRBD1 (6 bases). The V gene's germline CDR1 is LNHNV and CDR2 YYDKDF (reference sequence). The CDR3 has 14 amino acids. Trimming left V 0 bases short and J 7 bases short, with 12 bases between. CDR3 nucleotide sequence: TGTGCCACCAGCAGAGACTCAGGGGTGGTGACCCAGTACTTC. Translation: CATSRDSGVVTQYF.

This chain joins TRBV10-3 and TRBJ2-5, with TRBD1 matching over 9 bases. The germline CDR1 and CDR2 sequences are ENHRY and SYGVKD. This CDR3 spans 15 amino acids. The trim removed 8 bases at V and 1 base at J, leaving 8 bases unmatched. The CDR3, as DNA: TGTGCCATCTCGGTTGGACAGGGGTTCCAAGAGACCCAGTACTTC. It specifies CAISVGQGFQETQYF.

The rearrangement links TRBV2 to TRBJ2-1; unclear D gene. V shed 7 bases and J shed 12 bases, with 19 bases lying between them. Per germline, CDR1 SNHLY and CDR2 FYNNEI. This CDR3 region has 13 residues. CDR3 in amino acids: CASNEILSLGQFF. CDR3 nucleotide sequence: TGTGCCAGCAACGAAATCCTTTCCTTAGGGCAGTTCTTC.

This clonotype occurred once. J is TRBJ2-7 and V is TRBV3-1; unclear D gene. Germline V lookup: CDR1 LGHDT, CDR2 YNNKEL (reference sequence). The CDR3 runs 13 residues. V was trimmed by 0 bases and J by 6 bases, leaving 9 bases between them. CDR3 in DNA: TGTGCCAGCAGCCAAGATCGCCAGTTCGAGCAGTACTTC. Encoded protein: CASSQDRQFEQYF.

The chain joins TRBV19 to TRBJ2-2, with 8 bases matching TRBD2. Trimming cost V 6 bases and J 6 bases; bases outside gene matches: 12. The germline gives CDR1 LNHDA, CDR2 SQIVND (reference sequence). This CDR3 has 16 residues. The CDR3: CASRPGTRSFSGELFF. CDR3 nucleotide sequence: TGTGCCAGTAGACCAGGGACTAGGTCTTTCTCCGGGGAGCTGTTTTTT.

The CDR3 loop reads CASSRQFGNTIYF. CDR3 coding DNA: TGTGCCAGCAGCCGACAGTTTGGAAACACCATATATTTT. The chain links TRBV6-1 to TRBJ1-3, with D perhaps matching TRBD1 (5 bases). The germline V gene encodes CDR1 MNHNS and CDR2 SASEGT. The CDR3 is 13 residues long. V gave up 6 bases and J gave up 3 bases, with 9 bases separating them.

The CDR3 DNA follows: TGTGCCAGCAGCCGAACCGACCAGGGTCTTAGGCACAATGAGCAGTTCTTC. Translating it yields CASSRTDQGLRHNEQFF. V is TRBV7-6 and J is TRBJ2-1; tentative D call: TRBD1 (5 bases). The V end was cut by 5 bases, the J end by 5 bases, with 22 bases between. Per germline, CDR1 SGHVS and CDR2 FNYEAQ. The CDR3 totals 17 residues.

The gene calls are TRBV27 and TRBJ1-5; D perhaps matches TRBD1 (5 bases). The CDR3 is 16 amino acids. V lost 1 base, J lost 3 bases, and 13 bases lay in between. The germline CDR1 and CDR2 sequences are MNHEY and SMNVEV (reference sequence). CDR3 nucleotide sequence: TGTGCCAGCAGTTTATACGGCAGGGTAATCAATCAGCCCCAGCATTTT. It translates to CASSLYGRVINQPQHF.

The chain employs TRBV11-1 and TRBJ2-7, with a weak D call TRBD2 (6 bases). Germline V gene data show CDR1 as SGHAT and CDR2 as FQDESV (reference sequence). Trimming pared 5 bases from V and 7 bases from J, leaving 24 bases between. This CDR3 has 16 residues. CDR3 nucleotide sequence: TGTGCCAGCAGCCTAAACATCGGGACTCTGCCGCGTGAGCAGTACTTC. Amino acids: CASSLNIGTLPREQYF.

V gene TRBV3-1 combines with J gene TRBJ2-1; D call uncertain. Trimming stripped 5 bases from V and 0 bases from J, with 8 bases between. Per the germline V gene, CDR1 is LGHDT and CDR2 is YNNKEL (reference sequence). The CDR3 spans 14 residues. The CDR3 region has the DNA TGTGCCAGCAGCAAATCCGGCTCCTACAATGAGCAGTTCTTC. It codes for CASSKSGSYNEQFF.

This clonotype was recorded a few times. The V and J genes are TRBV12-3 or TRBV12-4 and TRBJ2-1, with D possibly being TRBD2 (6 bases). V lost 2 bases and J 5 bases, leaving 10 bases between the germline ends. This CDR3 contains 14 residues. CDR3 nucleotide sequence: TGTGCCAGCAGTTTAAGCCTAGCGAACAATGAGCAGTTCTTC. It encodes CASSLSLANNEQFF.

A few counts support this clonotype. The chain couples TRBV30 to TRBJ1-1, with unresolved D. V dropped 2 bases and J dropped 7 bases, with 8 bases sitting between them. This CDR3 has 11 amino acids. CDR1 and CDR2 (germline): GTSNPN, SVGIG (reference sequence). The CDR3 DNA is TGTGCCTGGAGTCATAGGAGTGAAGCTTTCTTT. This encodes CAWSHRSEAFF.

The gene calls are TRBV5-1 and TRBJ1-1; D might be TRBD1 (5 bases). V shed 0 bases and J shed 4 bases, with 10 bases lying between them. Germline CDR1 is SGHRS and CDR2 is YFSETQ. This CDR3 has 14 residues. The CDR3 coding sequence is TGCGCCAGCAGCTTGGCCTCGGGGGGCACTGAAGCTTTCTTT. This gives the protein CASSLASGGTEAFF.

The chain is built from TRBV7-2 and TRBJ2-1; 15 positions match TRBD2. Germline V gene data show CDR1 as SGHTA and CDR2 as FQGNSA. The CDR3 has 16 amino acids. J lost 9 bases, V lost 4 bases, and 7 bases had no gene match. The DNA for the CDR3 is TGTGCCAGCAGCTCCTGGACTAGCGGGAGGGCCGCTGAGCAGTTCTTC. Translating it yields CASSSWTSGRAAEQFF. Complete variable domain (other parts from reference TRBV7-2 and TRBJ2-1): GAGVSQSPSNKVTEKGKDVELRCDPISGHTALYWYRQSLGQGLEFLIYFQGNSAPDKSGLPSDRFSAERTGGSVSTLTIQRTQQEDSAVYLCASSSWTSGRAAEQFFGPGTRLTVL.

This clonotype is labeled as large. V and J are TRBV19 and TRBJ2-7; 10 bases are shared with TRBD2. The V gene's germline CDR1 is LNHDA and CDR2 SQIVND (reference sequence). Trimming removed 5 bases from V and 1 base from J; junction bases left unmatched: 8. The CDR3 is 16 amino acids. The CDR3 is CASSGASGSPSYEQYF. The CDR3, as DNA: TGTGCCAGTAGTGGGGCTAGCGGGAGTCCGTCCTACGAGCAGTACTTC.

The chain has TRBV12-3 or TRBV12-4 and TRBJ1-5; D uncertain. This CDR3 has 15 amino acids. Trimming pared 5 bases from V and 0 bases from J, leaving 11 bases between. CDR3 nucleotide sequence: TGTGCCAGCAGTACCGACATAATTAGCAATCAGCCCCAGCATTTT. Amino acid sequence: CASSTDIISNQPQHF.

V usage is TRBV19 and J usage is TRBJ2-7, with 7 bases identical to TRBD2. There are 16 residues in the CDR3. V shed 4 bases and J 2 bases; nucleotides not matched to a gene: 11. Germline-derived CDR1 and CDR2 are LNHDA and SQIVND (reference sequence). CDR3 protein: CASSNSLLAATYEQYF. CDR3 nucleotide sequence: TGTGCCAGTAGTAACTCCCTGCTAGCGGCGACCTACGAGCAGTACTTC.

V and J are TRBV27 and TRBJ2-7; the D gene is possibly TRBD1 (6 bases). Trimming left V 2 bases short and J 4 bases short, with 9 bases between. The CDR3 has 13 residues. Germline assignment: CDR1 MNHEY and CDR2 SMNVEV (reference sequence). This CDR3 reads CASSLRQGYEQYF. Here the CDR3 DNA reads TGTGCCAGCAGTTTACGGCAGGGGTACGAGCAGTACTTC.

V and J are TRBV27 and TRBJ2-7; D remains ambiguous. CDR3 length: 15 amino acids. The ends were cut back, 5 bases at V and 3 bases at J, with 17 bases in the middle. CDR1 is MNHEY, CDR2 SMNVEV, per germline (reference sequence). CDR3 sequence (DNA): TGTGCCAGCAGTCAGGTAAAGGGCGTACGCTACGAGCAGTACTTC. Its protein product is CASSQVKGVRYEQYF.